One and the same sample provided the 18 T cell receptor beta chains below, sequenced in a study of cytomegalovirus exposure and HLA in healthy donors. Primers for the PCR totalled 60 Vbeta and 13 Jbeta. Profiling relied on immunoSEQ multiplex PCR, and the TCRdb table lists in-frame clones only, not all of them. The sample has some 180,000 clones, roughly 86% seen once; the top ten hold around 3.5%. The sample comprised PBMCs. These receptors were collected from a man in his forties or fifties in good health and CMV-seropositive.

The chain links TRBV14 to TRBJ2-5, with TRBD1 as a possible D gene (6 bases). Between the trimmed V and J ends, which lost 4 bases and 1 base, there was a span of 10 bases. The germline gives CDR1 SGHDN, CDR2 FVKESK. The CDR3 sequence is 14 residues long. The CDR3: CASSPGTTQETQYF. The CDR3, as DNA: TGTGCCAGCAGCCCGGGGACAACCCAAGAGACCCAGTACTTC.

The rearrangement joins TRBV10-3 to TRBJ2-5, with a possible D match to TRBD1 (6 bases). The CDR3 extends over 14 amino acids. V was pared by 2 bases and J by 5 bases, with 12 bases between. Germline-derived CDR1 and CDR2 are ENHRY and SYGVKD. CDR3 nucleotides: TGTGCCATCAGTGAGGGGACACCGGGGGAGACCCAGTACTTC. Protein product: CAISEGTPGETQYF.

This clone came up once. J is TRBJ2-1 and V is TRBV5-1; 7 positions agree with TRBD2. The CDR3 is made up of 13 amino acids. With V trimmed by 1 base and J by 9 bases, 4 bases remained unmatched. Germline CDR1 is SGHRS and CDR2 is YFSETQ. The CDR3 DNA reads as TGCGCCAGCAGCTTGACGACTAGCATTGAGCAGTTCTTC. Its protein is CASSLTTSIEQFF.

As concerns this clone: This sample also contains other DNA sequences that code for the same CDR3. The V gene is TRBV15, the J gene TRBJ1-5; D is undetermined. The CDR3 spans 15 residues. V dropped 0 bases and J dropped 5 bases, with 11 bases sitting between them. The germline V gene has CDR1 LNHNV and CDR2 YYDKDF (reference sequence). The CDR3 spells CATSRDRAGDQPQHF. The CDR3, as DNA: TGTGCCACCAGCAGAGATCGAGCGGGAGATCAGCCCCAGCATTTT.

The CDR3 spells CATSRNRERINEKLFF. CDR3 nucleotide sequence: TGTGCCACCAGCAGGAACCGGGAACGAATTAATGAAAAACTGTTTTTT. The V gene is TRBV15, the J gene TRBJ1-4; D is unclear. V shed 3 bases and J shed 4 bases, with 15 bases lying between them. The CDR3 runs 16 residues. The germline gives CDR1 LNHNV, CDR2 YYDKDF (reference sequence).

The chain recombines TRBV10-3 with TRBJ1-1, with D unresolved. CDR1 and CDR2 (germline): ENHRY, SYGVKD. The V end lost 6 bases, the J end lost 4 bases, and 15 bases lay between the germline ends. The CDR3 has 14 residues. CDR3 sequence: CAIRAGQEATEAFF. CDR3 in DNA: TGTGCCATCAGAGCGGGCCAGGAGGCCACTGAAGCTTTCTTT.

The chain recombines TRBV4-1 with TRBJ2-5; TRBD2 matches at 7 bases. The CDR3 has 14 residues. Per the germline V gene, CDR1 is MGHRA and CDR2 is YSYEKL. J gave up 5 bases and V 0 bases, and 3 bases lay outside the gene matches. The CDR3 is CASSQEGGWETQYF. DNA for the CDR3: TGCGCCAGCAGCCAAGAGGGGGGGTGGGAGACCCAGTACTTC.

This sequence joins TRBV21-1 and TRBJ2-5; the listed D gene, TRBD2, was not tested against the DNA. TRBV21-1 is marked as a pseudogene. This CDR3 region has 16 residues. CDR3 sequence (DNA): TGTGCCAGCAGCGAAACCCGGAGGGTCTCCGGGGGGACCCAGTACTTC. The encoded protein is CASSETRRVSGGTQYF.

This chain joins TRBV30 and TRBJ1-5, with 10 bases matching TRBD1. With V trimmed by 1 base and J by 3 bases, 3 bases remained unmatched. The CDR3 length is 15 residues. CDR1 is GTSNPN and CDR2 is SVGIG in the germline V gene (reference sequence). Written as DNA, the CDR3 is TGTGCCTGGAGTGCGGGACAGGGGTACAATCAGCCCCAGCATTTT. This gives the protein CAWSAGQGYNQPQHF.

The rearrangement joins TRBV19 to TRBJ2-6; the D is unclear. The CDR3 spans 16 residues. Trimming shortened V by 5 bases and J by 0 bases, and 11 bases separated the two germline ends. CDR1 and CDR2 from the germline V gene are LNHDA and SQIVND (reference sequence). CDR3 in DNA: TGTGCCAGTAGTGCGATTTCCTCCTCTGGGGCCAACGTCCTGACTTTC. This sequence encodes CASSAISSSGANVLTF.

This rearrangement joins TRBV19 to TRBJ2-2; 7 bases fit TRBD1. This CDR3 spans 14 amino acids. Trimming cost V 8 bases and J 4 bases; bases outside gene matches: 7. Germline V lookup: CDR1 LNHDA, CDR2 SQIVND (reference sequence). The CDR3 DNA reads TGTGCCAGTCGGTCGACAGGGTTCACCGGGGAGCTGTTTTTT. Amino acids: CASRSTGFTGELFF.

The genes are TRBV7-8 and TRBJ1-4; tentatively, D is TRBD1 (6 bases). V was cut by 5 bases and J by 4 bases, with 14 bases left in between. Germline V gene data show CDR1 as SGHVS and CDR2 as FQNEAQ. The CDR3 has 15 amino acids. The CDR3 loop is CASSPRGYLNEKLFF. As DNA, the CDR3 is TGTGCCAGCAGCCCCAGGGGATACCTTAATGAAAAACTGTTTTTT.

V is TRBV6-1 and J is TRBJ1-5, with TRBD1 identical over 9 bases. The CDR3 runs 13 residues. The V segment lost 8 bases and the J segment 5 bases; nucleotides outside the gene matches: 4. Germline V CDR1 and CDR2: MNHNS, SASEGT. CDR3 nucleotide sequence: TGTGCCAGCGGGGACAGGGCCCATCAGCCCCAGCATTTT. This sequence encodes CASGDRAHQPQHF.

The rearrangement links TRBV4-3 to TRBJ1-1; 7 positions agree with TRBD1. This CDR3 contains 18 residues. The germline V gene encodes CDR1 LGHNA and CDR2 YSLEER. V was pared by 1 base and J by 0 bases, with 11 bases of the junction left unmatched. CDR3 region: CASSQGTGVGDMNTEAFF. Here the CDR3 DNA reads TGCGCCAGCAGCCAAGGTACAGGGGTGGGAGATATGAACACTGAAGCTTTCTTT.

The chain is built from TRBV29-1 and TRBJ1-2; D may be TRBD1 (6 bases). This CDR3 is 14 amino acids long. Trimming pared 6 bases from V and 4 bases from J, leaving 18 bases between. The V gene's germline CDR1 is SQVTM and CDR2 ANQGSEA. CDR3: CSVNAGAGAYGYTF. The CDR3 DNA reads TGCAGCGTCAATGCGGGGGCAGGAGCCTATGGCTACACCTTC.

CDR3 protein: CATSMGTDTDTQYF. CDR3 in DNA: TGTGCCACCAGCATGGGGACTGACACAGATACGCAGTATTTT. The V call is TRBV15, the J call TRBJ2-3; TRBD2 might be the D (6 bases). Germline V lookup: CDR1 LNHNV, CDR2 YYDKDF (reference sequence). The V end lost 4 bases, the J end lost 2 bases, and 10 bases lay between the germline ends. The CDR3 loop spans 14 amino acids.

Only one count was recorded for this clone. The chain is built from TRBV28 and TRBJ1-1, with 10 bases that match TRBD1. V gave up 4 bases and J gave up 0 bases; unmatched junction bases: 5. Germline-derived CDR1 and CDR2 are MDHEN and SYDVKM. The CDR3 contains 16 residues. CDR3 in DNA: TGTGCCAGCAGTTATCCGGGACAGGGGATGAACACTGAAGCTTTCTTT. Its translation: CASSYPGQGMNTEAFF.

Of note for this clone: Relative to the germline gene, one junction end is altered; a read error may explain this. Other nucleotide sequences from this sample produce the same CDR3. The chain employs TRBV13 and TRBJ2-5, with TRBD2 as a possible D gene (5 bases). The CDR3 runs to 16 residues. From germline, CDR1 is PRHDT and CDR2 FYEKMQ (reference sequence). The CDR3 DNA sequence: TGTGCCAGCAGCCGCGGGCGGATATCGTACCAAGAAACCCAGTACTTC. Its translation is CASSRGRISYQETQYF.